What follows are 9 T cell receptor beta chains derived from one specimen sequenced in a study of T cell changes during pregnancy in multiple sclerosis. Produced via immunoSEQ multiplex PCR; TCRdb's table is partial and in-frame only. The sample carries more than 15,000 clones, around 83% recorded once. The specimen comprised CD8+ T cells from peripheral blood mononuclear cells, sampled after pregnancy. These receptors were taken from a female donor in good health, enrolled as a control in a pregnancy study.

This clone has just one count. The V and J genes are TRBV10-3 and TRBJ2-6; 9 bases line up with TRBD1. The CDR3 has 18 residues. Germline trimming cut 6 bases from V and 0 bases from J; bases unmatched to any gene: 9. Per the germline V gene, CDR1 is ENHRY and CDR2 is SYGVKD. This CDR3 reads CAIREPGQGSSGANVLTF. The CDR3 nucleotides are TGTGCCATCAGGGAACCGGGACAGGGCAGCTCTGGGGCCAACGTCCTGACTTTC.

V and J are TRBV30 and TRBJ2-7, with 7 bases that match TRBD1. The CDR3 length is 14 residues. Trimming at V came to 3 bases and at J to 3 bases, leaving 8 bases not matched to a gene. Germline loops: CDR1 GTSNPN, CDR2 SVGIG (reference sequence). The CDR3 bases are TGTGCCTGGAGCCTCCAGGGGGTCGGCTACGAGCAGTACTTC. This codes for CAWSLQGVGYEQYF.

The chain carries TRBV10-3 and TRBJ2-7; 7 bases are a match to TRBD2. Germline trimming cut 3 bases from V and 4 bases from J; bases unmatched to any gene: 12. This CDR3 is 16 amino acids long. Germline lookup yields CDR1 ENHRY and CDR2 SYGVKD. DNA of the CDR3: TGTGCCATCAGTGACGGTGGCCAGGCGGGGGATTACGAGCAGTACTTC. Translated, it gives CAISDGGQAGDYEQYF.

The rearrangement joins TRBV5-4 to TRBJ2-7; the match to TRBD2 covers 9 bases. Germline lookup yields CDR1 SGHNT and CDR2 YYREEE (reference sequence). With 0 bases clipped from V and 1 base from J, the junction kept 2 bases outside the gene matches. The CDR3 totals 15 residues. This chain's CDR3 is CASSLGLAASYEQYF. In DNA, the CDR3 is TGTGCCAGCAGCTTGGGACTAGCGGCTTCCTACGAGCAGTACTTC.

This chain links TRBV2 with TRBJ2-6; D not resolved. Trimming cost V 4 bases and J 5 bases, with 18 bases left between them. CDR3 length: 17 residues. In germline, CDR1 is SNHLY, CDR2 FYNNEI. The CDR3 protein is CASSVKPIQSRANVLTF. CDR3 nucleotide sequence: TGTGCCAGCAGTGTGAAACCGATACAAAGTCGGGCCAACGTCCTGACTTTC.

The chain recombines TRBV7-9 with TRBJ1-1; possibly TRBD1 for D (6 bases). CDR3 length: 16 residues. Trimming took off 6 bases at V and 0 bases at J, with 17 bases between the two ends. CDR1 is SEHNR, CDR2 FQNEAQ, per germline (reference sequence). DNA for the CDR3: TGTGCCAGCAGGCCTAATACAGGGACGATGAACACTGAAGCTTTCTTT. It is translated as CASRPNTGTMNTEAFF.

The genes are TRBV15 and TRBJ2-3; 15 nucleotides align to TRBD2. The length of the CDR3 is 18 residues. The germline gives CDR1 LNHNV, CDR2 YYDKDF (reference sequence). V dropped 3 bases and J dropped 0; count of bases not matched to a gene: 4. CDR3 sequence (DNA): TGTGCCACCAGCAGGGGACTAGCGGGGGGACCGAGCACAGATACGCAGTATTTT. Its protein product is CATSRGLAGGPSTDTQYF. The complete variable domain, with remaining parts taken from reference TRBV15 and TRBJ2-3, reads DAMVIQNPRYQVTQFGKPVTLSCSQTLNHNVMYWYQQKSSQAPKLLFHYYDKDFNNEADTPDNFQSRRPNTSFCFLDIRSPGLGDTAMYLCATSRGLAGGPSTDTQYFGPGTRLTVL.

This clone was counted once. J is TRBJ2-3 and V is TRBV10-3; TRBD2 agrees at 7 bases. The germline gives CDR1 ENHRY, CDR2 SYGVKD. The CDR3 sequence is 15 residues long. The V gene end was trimmed by 6 bases and the J gene end by 4 bases; junction bases not matched to a gene: 10. The CDR3 DNA sequence: TGTGCCATCAGCCCCGGGACTAACCTACCAGATACGCAGTATTTT. This encodes CAISPGTNLPDTQYF.

The V and J genes are TRBV13 and TRBJ2-1, with D perhaps TRBD2 (5 bases). Trimming left V 0 bases short and J 10 bases short, with 7 bases between. In germline, CDR1 is PRHDT, CDR2 FYEKMQ (reference sequence). The CDR3 spans 12 residues. This CDR3 is CASSLGRGEQFF. The CDR3 region has the DNA TGTGCCAGCAGCTTAGGCCGAGGGGAGCAGTTCTTC.